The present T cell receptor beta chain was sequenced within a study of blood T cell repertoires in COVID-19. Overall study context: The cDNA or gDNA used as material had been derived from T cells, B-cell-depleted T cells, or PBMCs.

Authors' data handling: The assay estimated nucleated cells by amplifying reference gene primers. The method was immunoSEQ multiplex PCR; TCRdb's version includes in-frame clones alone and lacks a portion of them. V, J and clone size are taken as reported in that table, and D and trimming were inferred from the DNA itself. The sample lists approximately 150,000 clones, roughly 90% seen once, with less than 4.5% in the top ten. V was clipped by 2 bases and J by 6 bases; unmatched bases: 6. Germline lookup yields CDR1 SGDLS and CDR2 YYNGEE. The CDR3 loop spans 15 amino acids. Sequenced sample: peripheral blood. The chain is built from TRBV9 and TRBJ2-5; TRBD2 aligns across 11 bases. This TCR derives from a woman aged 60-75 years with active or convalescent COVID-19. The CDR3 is CASSVSGGAIKTQYF. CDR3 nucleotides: TGTGCCAGCAGCGTTAGCGGGGGGGCCATAAAGACCCAGTACTTC.